A single sample gave rise to the 31 T cell receptor beta chains below, sequenced in a study of Graves' ophthalmopathy and Graves' hyperthyroidism. Amplification from RNA transcripts yielded the TCR beta CDR3 regions. An opening RT-PCR round employed HTBI primers and preceded a second-round multiplex PCR. TCRdb reanalysed the multiplex PCR reads using MiXCR and keeps one entry per CDR3 protein. The sample holds hundreds of thousands of distinct CDR3 sequences, around 40% seen once. The sequenced sample consisted of peripheral blood. These receptors were collected from an adult man with Graves' ophthalmopathy.

The J gene is TRBJ1-2, the V gene TRBV15; 10 bases are shared with TRBD1. This CDR3 is 13 amino acids long. The V gene's germline CDR1 is LNHNV and CDR2 YYDKDF (reference sequence). V lost 1 base, J lost 7 bases, and 0 bases stayed unmatched. The CDR3 spells CATSRGTGGGYTF. DNA for the CDR3: TGTGCCACCAGCAGAGGGACAGGGGGTGGCTACACCTTC.

V gene TRBV30 combines with J gene TRBJ1-6, with D unclear. Trimming removed 4 bases from V and 6 bases from J, with 4 bases in between. Germline V gives CDR1 GTSNPN, CDR2 SVGIG (reference sequence). The CDR3 runs 11 residues. DNA for the CDR3: TGTGCCTGGAAGACTAATTCACCCCTCCACTTT. This translates into CAWKTNSPLHF.

Regarding this clonotype: A clone one base away is much larger, so this may be a read error. The chain uses TRBV29-1 and TRBJ2-2; 10 bases agree with TRBD2. The CDR3 has 16 residues. CDR1 is SQVTM and CDR2 is ANQGSEA in the germline V gene. In DNA, the CDR3 is TGCGGCGTTGAAAGGGCTAGCGGGAGTTACGACGGGGAGCTGTTTTTT. This translates into CGVERASGSYDGELFF.

This clonotype was seen many times. This chain links TRBV11-2 with TRBJ1-1, with no clear D. Germline V gene sequence: CDR1 SGHAT, CDR2 FQNNGV. Trimming removed 1 base at V and 8 bases at J, with 5 bases between. This CDR3 has 11 amino acids. DNA of the CDR3: TGTGCCAGCAGCTTAGTAAACGAAGCTTTCTTT. It codes for CASSLVNEAFF.

The gene calls are TRBV7-3 and TRBJ2-5; 15 positions match TRBD2. V lost 2 bases to trimming and J lost 4 bases; unmatched junction nucleotides: 11. The CDR3 extends over 19 amino acids. Germline-derived CDR1 and CDR2 are SGHTA and FQGTGA. CDR3 residues: CASSLASGLAGGPRETQYF. Written as DNA, the CDR3 is TGTGCCAGCAGCTTAGCGTCTGGACTAGCGGGAGGGCCCCGAGAGACCCAGTACTTC.

Ten or more counts support this clonotype. The chain combines TRBV12-3 or TRBV12-4 with TRBJ2-5; 10 positions match TRBD1. The CDR3 runs 14 residues. J gave up 4 bases and V 6 bases, and 5 bases lay outside the gene matches. The CDR3: CASSMGQGRETQYF. In nucleotides, the CDR3 is TGTGCCAGCAGCATGGGACAGGGGAGAGAGACCCAGTACTTC.

J is TRBJ1-1 and V is TRBV7-9, with a tentative D call TRBD1 (5 bases). Between the trimmed V and J ends, which lost 5 bases and 8 bases, there was a span of 18 bases. Germline V gene lookup returns CDR1 SEHNR and CDR2 FQNEAQ (reference sequence). This CDR3 has 14 amino acids. The CDR3 DNA reads as TGTGCCAGCAGCCAAGTACCCCAGGGAGGGGAAGCTTTCTTT. It translates to CASSQVPQGGEAFF.

This clonotype has a count of ten or more. The chain employs TRBV7-2 and TRBJ1-4; 8 bases align to TRBD1. V dropped 5 bases and J dropped 2; count of bases not matched to a gene: 1. This CDR3 contains 14 residues. In germline, CDR1 is SGHTA, CDR2 FQGNSA. In nucleotides, the CDR3 is TGTGCCAGCAGCCGGACAGGGACTAATGAAAAACTGTTTTTT. Amino acid sequence: CASSRTGTNEKLFF.

The chain links TRBV7-8 to TRBJ2-2; D may correspond to TRBD1 or TRBD2 (5 bases each). V was cut by 1 base and J by 4 bases, with 16 bases left in between. Germline-derived CDR1 and CDR2 are SGHVS and FQNEAQ. This CDR3 has 17 residues. In DNA, the CDR3 is TGTGCCAGCAGCTTAGATCTTGGGGGTTCGGGCACCGGGGAGCTGTTTTTT. Amino acids: CASSLDLGGSGTGELFF.

This clonotype was counted at least ten times. V and J are TRBV2 and TRBJ1-5, with a tentative D call TRBD1 (6 bases). Trimming cost V 7 bases and J 7 bases, with 17 bases left between them. This CDR3 has 14 residues. From germline, CDR1 is SNHLY and CDR2 FYNNEI. CDR3 nucleotides: TGTGCCAGCACCCTCGGCGTCGGGGGCCAGCCCCAGCATTTT. Its translation: CASTLGVGGQPQHF.

J is TRBJ1-2 and V is TRBV2, with TRBD1 as a possible D gene (6 bases). The V end lost 5 bases, the J end lost 7 bases, and 20 bases lay between the germline ends. This CDR3 comprises 15 residues. Germline values: CDR1 SNHLY, CDR2 FYNNEI. The CDR3 sequence is CASSLTGEQGLGYTF. CDR3 nucleotide sequence: TGTGCCAGCAGTCTTACCGGAGAACAGGGACTTGGCTACACCTTC.

The rearrangement uses TRBV7-2 and TRBJ2-7, with TRBD1 matching over 7 bases. The germline CDR1 and CDR2 sequences are SGHTA and FQGNSA. The CDR3 extends over 16 amino acids. With V trimmed by 5 bases and J by 3 bases, 13 bases remained unmatched. In nucleotides, the CDR3 is TGTGCCAGCAGCCCAAACAGGGGTGACAGCAACTACGAGCAGTACTTC. The encoded protein is CASSPNRGDSNYEQYF.

This CDR3 reads CASDNRQGDTDTQYF. DNA of the CDR3: TGTGCCAGCGACAACCGACAGGGCGACACAGATACGCAGTATTTT. The chain combines TRBV19 with TRBJ2-3; 7 nucleotides match TRBD1. From germline, CDR1 is LNHDA and CDR2 SQIVND (reference sequence). V lost 9 bases, J lost 2 bases, and 11 bases stayed unmatched. CDR3 length: 15 residues.

This clonotype was observed many times. The rearrangement uses TRBV10-2 and TRBJ2-7, with TRBD2 matching over 9 bases. The CDR3 is made up of 17 amino acids. CDR1 and CDR2 from the germline V gene are WSHSY and SAAADI. Losses at the gene ends were 8 bases for V and 6 bases for J; bases not matched to a gene: 20. The CDR3 coding sequence is TGCGCCAGCCGAACGGGGCTAGCGGGATATAAGGGGTCCGAGCAGTACTTC. Protein product: CASRTGLAGYKGSEQYF.

The rearrangement joins TRBV10-2 to TRBJ1-5; D call uncertain. The CDR3 runs to 14 residues. CDR1 and CDR2 (germline): WSHSY, SAAADI. V was clipped by 0 bases and J by 5 bases, with 8 bases between them. The CDR3 DNA follows: TGCGCCAGCAGTGAGTCAGGGTTTGATCAGCCCCAGCATTTT. Residues: CASSESGFDQPQHF.

This clonotype appeared a single time. The chain joins TRBV15 to TRBJ1-5; a weak D match, TRBD1 (6 bases). The CDR3 extends over 17 amino acids. Germline V gene lookup returns CDR1 LNHNV and CDR2 YYDKDF (reference sequence). The V end was cut by 3 bases, the J end by 7 bases, with 22 bases between. CDR3 amino acids: CATSSARATHGGQPQHF. In DNA form, the CDR3 reads TGTGCCACCAGCAGTGCTAGAGCCACCCACGGGGGCCAGCCCCAGCATTTT.

V and J are TRBV7-2 and TRBJ2-7; TRBD1 aligns across 7 bases. Germline loops: CDR1 SGHTA, CDR2 FQGNSA. The CDR3 extends over 14 amino acids. J lost 5 bases, V lost 1 base, and 5 bases had no gene match. CDR3 nucleotides: TGTGCCAGCAGCTTAGACAGGGGCCCTGACGAGCAGTACTTC. The encoded protein is CASSLDRGPDEQYF.

In its sample, this clonotype was seen a few times. The V gene is TRBV7-2, the J gene TRBJ1-3; D gene ambiguous. This CDR3 has 15 amino acids. In germline, CDR1 is SGHTA, CDR2 FQGNSA. Trimming took off 5 bases at V and 2 bases at J, with 13 bases between the two ends. CDR3 in DNA: TGTGCCAGCAGCCTTATAGGGAGTACTGGAAACACCATATATTTT. Its protein is CASSLIGSTGNTIYF.

The table lists this clonotype with many counts. This chain connects TRBV29-1 to TRBJ2-7; TRBD1 agrees at 7 bases. After removal of 1 base from V and 1 base from J, the junction contained 4 bases not matched to a gene. The CDR3 consists of 14 residues. Germline V gene sequence: CDR1 SQVTM, CDR2 ANQGSEA. CDR3 DNA: TGCAGCGTTGAAGGGGGGACAGTATCCTACGAGCAGTACTTC. Translation: CSVEGGTVSYEQYF.

There are a few counts of this clonotype. V gene TRBV7-9 combines with J gene TRBJ2-2; D not resolved. Germline V gives CDR1 SEHNR, CDR2 FQNEAQ (reference sequence). CDR3 length: 11 amino acids. V gave up 6 bases and J gave up 7 bases, with 6 bases separating them. CDR3 region: CASSRDGELFF. CDR3 coding DNA: TGTGCCAGCAGTAGGGACGGGGAGCTGTTTTTT. The whole variable domain, filled in from reference TRBV7-9 and TRBJ2-2, reads DTGVSQNPRHKITKRGQNVTFRCDPISEHNRLYWYRQTLGQGPEFLTYFQNEAQLEKSRLLSDRFSAERPKGSFSTLEIQRTEQGDSAMYLCASSRDGELFFGEGSRLTVL.

The chain uses TRBV25-1 and TRBJ2-3; TRBD2 agrees at 9 bases. The CDR3 is made up of 16 amino acids. Germline V lookup: CDR1 MGHDK, CDR2 SYGVNS. Unmatched junction bases numbered 7, after V lost 6 bases and J lost 0 bases. This CDR3 is CASSGSGSRSTDTQYF. The CDR3 nucleotides are TGTGCCAGCAGCGGTAGCGGGAGTAGAAGCACAGATACGCAGTATTTT.

This clonotype was counted at least ten times. The CDR3 loop is CASSRGGSTYEQYF. The CDR3 nucleotides are TGTGCCAGCAGCAGGGGCGGCTCAACCTACGAGCAGTACTTC. This chain uses TRBV5-4 with TRBJ2-7; perhaps TRBD1 as D (5 bases). The germline gives CDR1 SGHNT, CDR2 YYREEE (reference sequence). The CDR3 loop spans 14 amino acids. With 4 bases removed from V and 2 bases from J, the gap between germline ends came to 13 bases.

This clonotype was observed many times. The gene calls are TRBV29-1 and TRBJ2-5; TRBD1 matches at 7 bases. Germline loops: CDR1 SQVTM, CDR2 ANQGSEA. The J segment lost 13 bases and the V segment lost 4 bases, leaving 15 bases of the junction unmatched. The CDR3 loop spans 13 amino acids. CDR3 sequence: CSVGVGGRSEAYF. CDR3 nucleotides: TGCAGCGTTGGGGTAGGGGGCAGGTCCGAGGCGTACTTC.

Points on this clonotype: It may be a read error: a sequence one base away is much more abundant. The chain combines TRBV11-1 with TRBJ1-1, with D possibly TRBD1 on 6 matching bases. This CDR3 is 14 amino acids long. Per the germline V gene, CDR1 is SGHAT and CDR2 is FQDESV (reference sequence). Trimming took off 5 bases at V and 3 bases at J, with 13 bases between the two ends. The CDR3 is CASSPEQGHTEAFF. The CDR3 coding sequence is TGTGCCAGCAGCCCAGAACAGGGTCACACTGAAGCTTTCTTT.

A few counts support this clonotype. This sequence joins TRBV20-1 and TRBJ2-5; D remains ambiguous. Trimming cost V 3 bases and J 5 bases, with 19 bases left between them. Germline loops: CDR1 DFQATT, CDR2 SNEGSKA (reference sequence). CDR3 length equals 15 residues. The CDR3 region is CSARAADAAVETQYF. The CDR3 DNA reads TGCAGTGCTAGGGCTGCGGACGCCGCGGTGGAGACCCAGTACTTC.

The J gene is TRBJ2-5, the V gene TRBV7-9; 12 bases are a match to TRBD1. The DNA matches TRBJ2-7 better at its end, which makes the J call doubtful. Germline V gives CDR1 SEHNR, CDR2 FQNEAQ (reference sequence). CDR3 length: 13 residues. CDR3 nucleotide sequence: TGTGCCTGGGCGGGACAGGGGGCGAACGAGCAGTACTTC. Amino acid sequence: CAWAGQGANEQYF.

This clonotype was picked up a small number of times. As DNA, the CDR3 is TGTGCCAGCAGCTTGGCCCCGGACGTGAGAGAAGGCTACACCTTC. Amino acids: CASSLAPDVREGYTF. The J gene is TRBJ1-2, the V gene TRBV7-9, with D hard to call. Between the trimmed V and J ends, which lost 3 bases and 8 bases, there was a span of 19 bases. The germline V gene encodes CDR1 SEHNR and CDR2 FQNEAQ (reference sequence). The CDR3 extends over 15 amino acids.

This clonotype was seen a handful of times. The rearrangement links TRBV6-5 to TRBJ1-1; D not resolved. Germline CDR1 and CDR2: MNHEY and SVGAGI. The CDR3 extends over 13 amino acids. V lost 5 bases to trimming and J lost 5 bases, with 12 bases between them. CDR3 in DNA: TGTGCCAGCAGTCCCCATGGTAGGACTGAAGCTTTCTTT. It specifies CASSPHGRTEAFF.

The chain has TRBV9 and TRBJ1-5; D possibly corresponds to TRBD1 (5 bases). The CDR3 spans 14 residues. Trimming removed 4 bases at V and 7 bases at J, with 15 bases between. Looked up from germline, CDR1 is SGDLS and CDR2 is YYNGEE. CDR3 sequence (DNA): TGTGCCAGCAGCCAAGATGTCGGGGGACAGCCCCAGCATTTT. It encodes CASSQDVGGQPQHF. The variable domain in full, with the rest retrieved from reference TRBV9 and TRBJ1-5, is DSGVTQTPKHLITATGQRVTLRCSPRSGDLSVYWYQQSLDQGLQFLIQYYNGEERAKGNILERFSAQQFPDLHSELNLSSLELGDSALYFCASSQDVGGQPQHFGDGTRLSIL.

The chain carries TRBV19 and TRBJ2-7; D assignment may be TRBD1 or TRBD2 (6 bases each). V was trimmed by 11 bases and J by 9 bases, leaving 29 bases between them. The CDR3 consists of 15 residues. Per germline, CDR1 LNHDA and CDR2 SQIVND (reference sequence). CDR3 DNA: TGTGCCTGGAGTGGGACTCGAGGACAGCGCAGGATGCAGTACTTC. This sequence encodes CAWSGTRGQRRMQYF.

This clonotype has just a few counts. The CDR3 bases are TGTGCCAGCAGCTTATACTCAGGGGCCAGTGAAAAACTGTTTTTT. This sequence encodes CASSLYSGASEKLFF. The V call is TRBV7-6, the J call TRBJ1-4; possible D gene TRBD1, 6 bases. The CDR3 extends over 15 amino acids. Trimming left V 2 bases short and J 7 bases short, with 14 bases between. CDR1 SGHVS and CDR2 FNYEAQ come from the germline V gene.